This T cell receptor (beta chain) is drawn from a study of shared clonotypes between healthy human individuals. Study in general: There were three CD4 naive, three CD4 memory, two CD8 naive and one CD8 memory plates per donor. Regarding the study as a whole: The study sampled only blood, and tissue repertoires likely differ.

CD45RO-negative CD8 cells positively selected for CCR7 made up the naive population, which excluded terminally differentiated effector memory CD45RA+ cells. V was pared by 3 bases and J by 4 bases, with 7 bases of the junction left unmatched. This CDR3 has 14 amino acids. Germline V gene lookup returns CDR1 SGDLS and CDR2 YYNGEE. To note about this clone: Its antigen is unknown.

The genomic DNA of each subset was split evenly across several immunoSEQ plates. Original analysis: Without quality scores, immunoSEQ junctional reads could not be filtered like full-length reads. Profiled with immunoSEQ multiplex PCR; TCRdb holds only in-frame clones, not every one. That table supplies the V and J calls and clone size; D and trimming were determined from the DNA. The table records 800,000 to 950,000 clones, about 97% of them present only once. This TCR came from a man younger than 40 in good health. This rearrangement joins TRBV9 to TRBJ2-7, with 7 bases fitting TRBD1. The sample comprised naive CD8+ T cells sorted from blood. This chain's CDR3 is CASSGQQGKYEQYF. CDR3 sequence (DNA): TGTGCCAGCAGCGGACAACAGGGGAAGTACGAGCAGTACTTC.